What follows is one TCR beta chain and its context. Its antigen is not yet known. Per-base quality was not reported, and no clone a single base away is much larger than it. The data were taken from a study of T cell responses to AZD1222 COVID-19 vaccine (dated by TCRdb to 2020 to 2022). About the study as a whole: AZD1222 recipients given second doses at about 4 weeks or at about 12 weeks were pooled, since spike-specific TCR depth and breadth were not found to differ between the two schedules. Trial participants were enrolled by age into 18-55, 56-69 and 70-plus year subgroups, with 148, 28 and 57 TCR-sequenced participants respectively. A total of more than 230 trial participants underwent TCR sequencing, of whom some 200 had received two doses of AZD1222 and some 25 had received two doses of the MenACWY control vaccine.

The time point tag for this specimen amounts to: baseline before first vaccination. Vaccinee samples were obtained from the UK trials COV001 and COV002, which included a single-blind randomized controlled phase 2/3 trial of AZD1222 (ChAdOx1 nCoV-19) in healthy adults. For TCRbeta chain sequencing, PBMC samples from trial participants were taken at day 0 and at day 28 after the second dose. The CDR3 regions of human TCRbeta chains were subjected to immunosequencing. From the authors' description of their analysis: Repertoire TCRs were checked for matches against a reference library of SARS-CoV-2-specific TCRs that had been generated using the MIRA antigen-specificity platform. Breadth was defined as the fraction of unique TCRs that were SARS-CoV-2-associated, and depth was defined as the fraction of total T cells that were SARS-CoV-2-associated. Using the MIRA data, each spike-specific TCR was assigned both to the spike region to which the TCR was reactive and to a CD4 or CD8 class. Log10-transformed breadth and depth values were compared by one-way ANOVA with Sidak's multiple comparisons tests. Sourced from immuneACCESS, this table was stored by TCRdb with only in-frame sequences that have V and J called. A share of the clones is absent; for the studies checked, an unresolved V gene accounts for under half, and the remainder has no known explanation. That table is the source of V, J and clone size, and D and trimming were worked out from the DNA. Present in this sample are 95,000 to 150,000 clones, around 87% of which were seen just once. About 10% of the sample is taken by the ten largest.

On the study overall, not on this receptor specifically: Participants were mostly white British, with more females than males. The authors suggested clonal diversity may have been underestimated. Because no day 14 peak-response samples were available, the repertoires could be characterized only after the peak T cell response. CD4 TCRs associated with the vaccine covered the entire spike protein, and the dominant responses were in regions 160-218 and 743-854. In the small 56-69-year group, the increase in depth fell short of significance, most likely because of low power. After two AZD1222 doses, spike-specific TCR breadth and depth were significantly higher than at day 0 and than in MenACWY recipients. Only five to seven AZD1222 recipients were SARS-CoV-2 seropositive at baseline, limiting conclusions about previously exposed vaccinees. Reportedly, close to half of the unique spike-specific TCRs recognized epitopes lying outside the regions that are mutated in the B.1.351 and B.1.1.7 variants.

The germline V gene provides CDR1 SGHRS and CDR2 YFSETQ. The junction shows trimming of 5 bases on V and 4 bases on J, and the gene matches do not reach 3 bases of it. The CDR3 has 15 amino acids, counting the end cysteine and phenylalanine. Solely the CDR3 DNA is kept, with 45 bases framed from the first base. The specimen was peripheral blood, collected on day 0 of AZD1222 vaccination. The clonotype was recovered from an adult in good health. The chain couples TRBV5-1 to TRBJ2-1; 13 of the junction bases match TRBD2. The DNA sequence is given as TGCGCCAGCAGTCAGACTAGCGGGGGGTACAATGAGCAGTTCTTC. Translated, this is CASSQTSGGYNEQFF.